The 26 T cell receptor beta chains listed next were all sequenced from one sample in a study of low-dose radiotherapy and immunotherapy resistance in tumors. This sample's time point: after trial treatment. As for treatment: LDRT plus nivolumab, ipilimumab, low-dose cyclophosphamide and aspirin (RACIN trial). TRAV- and TRBV-specific primers were used for first-strand cDNA, which covered alpha and beta chains. With a constant-region primer and a V-primer adapter, TCRs were subjected to approximately 21 PCR cycles of amplification. TCRdb called the reads again in MiXCR, with one record for every CDR3 protein. The sample carries tens of thousands of distinct CDR3 sequences, around a sixth recorded once. Material: PBMCs, obtained after low-dose radiotherapy plus immunotherapy. These receptors all stem from a male donor with prostate cancer.

There are many counts of this clonotype. The rearrangement links TRBV2 to TRBJ2-2, with TRBD1 matching 8 bases. The CDR3 is 15 amino acids. Germline CDR1 is SNHLY and CDR2 is FYNNEI. Trimming removed 3 bases from V and 3 bases from J; junction bases left unmatched: 3. CDR3 loop: CASSEQGADTGELFF. The CDR3 DNA sequence: TGTGCCAGCAGTGAGCAGGGGGCGGACACCGGGGAGCTGTTTTTT.

The chain recombines TRBV7-8 with TRBJ2-1, with 13 bases fitting TRBD2. The germline CDR1 and CDR2 sequences are SGHVS and FQNEAQ. Trimming at V came to 1 base and at J to 10 bases, leaving 7 bases not matched to a gene. CDR3 length: 16 residues. The CDR3 reads CASSLEGTSGKEEQFF. CDR3 bases: TGTGCCAGCAGCTTAGAAGGGACTAGCGGGAAGGAAGAGCAGTTCTTC.

This clonotype was seen ten or more times. This chain connects TRBV28 to TRBJ1-5; D ambiguous. This CDR3 spans 12 amino acids. Trimming took off 3 bases at V and 6 bases at J, with 6 bases between the two ends. Germline values: CDR1 MDHEN, CDR2 SYDVKM. Written as DNA, the CDR3 is TGTGCCAGCAGTTTGACACTTCAGCCCCAGCATTTT. Protein product: CASSLTLQPQHF.

This clonotype was recorded at least ten times. The chain recombines TRBV19 with TRBJ2-7; D may be TRBD1 or TRBD2 (5 bases each). Trimming pared 3 bases from V and 2 bases from J, leaving 8 bases between. CDR1 is LNHDA and CDR2 is SQIVND in the germline V gene (reference sequence). The CDR3 extends over 13 amino acids. The CDR3 loop reads CASSIQGAYEQYF. For the CDR3, the DNA is TGTGCCAGTAGTATCCAGGGAGCCTACGAGCAGTACTTC.

Many counts were recorded for this clonotype. The rearrangement joins TRBV7-3 to TRBJ2-3; TRBD2 matches at 7 bases. Losses at the gene ends were 5 bases for V and 6 bases for J; bases not matched to a gene: 11. In germline, CDR1 is SGHTA, CDR2 FQGTGA. The CDR3 extends over 15 amino acids. As DNA, the CDR3 is TGTGCCAGCAGCCCCGGGGCTAGCGGAGGGGATACGCAGTATTTT. Translation gives CASSPGASGGDTQYF.

This clonotype was picked up many times. V usage is TRBV2 and J usage is TRBJ2-2; a possible D gene is TRBD1 (5 bases). Trimming left V 3 bases short and J 6 bases short, with 8 bases between. Germline V CDR1 and CDR2: SNHLY, FYNNEI. The CDR3 is 13 residues long. The DNA of the CDR3 is TGTGCCAGCAGTGAGTCCAGGGCCGGGGAGCTGTTTTTT. It specifies CASSESRAGELFF.

The sample holds many counts of this clonotype. The rearrangement joins TRBV14 to TRBJ2-7; weak D call: TRBD1 (6 bases). The CDR3 contains 16 residues. Germline V gene sequence: CDR1 SGHDN, CDR2 FVKESK. Deletions cut 1 base from V and 2 bases from J, with 15 bases between. CDR3 in DNA: TGTGCCAGCAGCCAAGGGGGGCCAGGAAAAGCCTACGAGCAGTACTTC. It codes for CASSQGGPGKAYEQYF.

A single count supports this clonotype. The rearrangement uses TRBV27 and TRBJ2-7; D uncertain. The CDR3 totals 13 residues. CDR1 and CDR2 from the germline V gene are MNHEY and SMNVEV (reference sequence). The V end lost 8 bases, the J end lost 6 bases, and 17 bases lay between the germline ends. The CDR3 DNA reads TGTGCCAGCCGTCCCAAGGTTCGGTTCGAGCAGTACTTC. Amino acid sequence: CASRPKVRFEQYF.

With regard to this clonotype: Because it lacks the conserved phenylalanine or tryptophan at the end, this CDR3 is likely a read error. This sequence joins TRBV6-2 or TRBV6-3 and TRBJ2-6; possible D gene TRBD2, 5 bases. The CDR3 is 15 residues long. Germline loops: CDR1 MNHEY, CDR2 SVGEGT. Written as DNA, the CDR3 is TGTGCCAGCAGTTACTCGGACTCTGTGGCCAACGTCCTGACTTCC. Translation gives CASSYSDSVANVLTS.

On this clonotype itself: One base separates it from a far larger clone, so it is likely a read error. V usage is TRBV7-9 and J usage is TRBJ2-1; D remains ambiguous. CDR3 length equals 14 residues. CDR1 and CDR2 from the germline V gene are SEHNR and FQNEAQ (reference sequence). The CDR3: CASGLELSSNEQFF. As DNA, the CDR3 is TGTGCCAGCGGCTTAGAGCTCTCTAGCAATGAGCAGTTCTTC.

This clonotype appeared many times. The chain couples TRBV6-2 or TRBV6-3 to TRBJ2-7, with D perhaps matching TRBD1 or TRBD2 (5 bases each). The CDR3 extends over 17 amino acids. Trimming pared 1 base from V and 2 bases from J, leaving 18 bases between. In germline, CDR1 is MNHEY, CDR2 SVGEGT. The CDR3 protein is CASSYFLRDGRPYEQYF. CDR3 nucleotide sequence: TGTGCCAGCAGTTACTTCCTCCGGGACGGACGCCCCTACGAGCAGTACTTC.

This clonotype occurred a few times. This chain links TRBV27 with TRBJ2-7, with 8 nucleotides matching TRBD1. The CDR3 totals 14 residues. Germline V lookup: CDR1 MNHEY, CDR2 SMNVEV (reference sequence). V dropped 4 bases and J dropped 5; count of bases not matched to a gene: 7. This CDR3 is CASSWGQGANEQYF. The CDR3 DNA is TGTGCCAGCAGTTGGGGGCAGGGGGCTAACGAGCAGTACTTC.

This clonotype showed up many times. The genes are TRBV6-5 and TRBJ1-1; D is ambiguous. Trimming stripped 6 bases from V and 0 bases from J, with 8 bases between. CDR3 size: 13 residues. The germline CDR1 and CDR2 sequences are MNHEY and SVGAGI. CDR3 sequence: CASSPKVNTEAFF. The CDR3 nucleotides read TGTGCCAGCAGCCCGAAGGTGAACACTGAAGCTTTCTTT.

This clonotype was picked up many times. The chain employs TRBV10-3 and TRBJ2-1, with D hard to call. The CDR3 is 12 residues long. The V end was cut by 0 bases, the J end by 9 bases, with 6 bases between. Germline CDR1 ENHRY, CDR2 SYGVKD. The CDR3 is CAISESNTEQFF. The CDR3 coding sequence is TGTGCCATCAGTGAGTCGAATACTGAGCAGTTCTTC.

This clonotype was recorded at least ten times. The chain uses TRBV14 and TRBJ2-3; the match to TRBD2 covers 14 bases. V shed 4 bases, J shed 2 bases, and the junction held 14 bases outside the gene matches. This CDR3 has 20 residues. The germline V gene has CDR1 SGHDN and CDR2 FVKESK. The CDR3 DNA follows: TGTGCCAGCAGCCGGGGACGAAACACGGGACTAGCGGGAGTCACAGATACGCAGTATTTT. Translated, it gives CASSRGRNTGLAGVTDTQYF.

Ten or more counts support this clonotype. The V call is TRBV27, the J call TRBJ2-7, with D tentatively TRBD1 (7 bases). The CDR3 has 14 amino acids. In germline, CDR1 is MNHEY, CDR2 SMNVEV (reference sequence). V was cut by 7 bases and J by 5 bases, with 18 bases left in between. CDR3 protein: CASTPSGGPNEQYF. The CDR3 nucleotides read TGTGCCAGCACCCCTTCAGGGGGGCCAAACGAGCAGTACTTC.

This clonotype was observed at least ten times. The chain couples TRBV29-1 to TRBJ2-1, with TRBD2 identical over 14 bases. CDR3 length: 13 amino acids. The germline gives CDR1 SQVTM, CDR2 ANQGSEA. V trimming: 4 bases; J trimming: 12 bases; junction bases outside the gene matches: 5. CDR3 DNA: TGCAGCGTTGGACTAGCGGGGGGGGGGGGGCAGTTCTTC. Amino acid sequence: CSVGLAGGGGQFF.

This clonotype was seen many times. The genes are TRBV5-6 and TRBJ2-7, with unresolved D. CDR1 is SGHDT and CDR2 is YYEEEE in the germline V gene. V lost 2 bases and J 6 bases, leaving 9 bases between the germline ends. The CDR3 contains 12 residues. CDR3 residues: CASSLTWSEQYF. The CDR3 region has the DNA TGTGCCAGCAGCTTAACTTGGAGCGAGCAGTACTTC.

This clonotype appeared many times. The germline gene is not matched at one end of the junction; a read error may be the cause. This sequence joins TRBV2 and TRBJ1-2; perhaps TRBD1 as D (6 bases). Germline V gene lookup returns CDR1 SNHLY and CDR2 FYNNEI. The CDR3 contains 11 residues. The CDR3 DNA follows: TGTGCCAGCAGTGAAGCGGAACAGGGTATCTTC. It is translated as CASSEAEQGIF.

This clonotype was counted at least ten times. The chain joins TRBV28 to TRBJ2-1; D possibly matches TRBD1 or TRBD2 (6 bases each). Germline V gene data show CDR1 as MDHEN and CDR2 as SYDVKM. V dropped 8 bases and J dropped 9 bases, with 14 bases sitting between them. This CDR3 spans 12 amino acids. Written as DNA, the CDR3 is TGTGCCAGCTCCCGGGGGCTGGGTGAGCAGTTCTTC. Translation gives CASSRGLGEQFF. The whole variable domain, filled in from reference TRBV28 and TRBJ2-1, reads DVKVTQSSRYLVKRTGEKVFLECVQDMDHENMFWYRQDPGLGLRLIYFSYDVKMKEKGDIPEGYSVSREKKERFSLILESASTNQTSMYLCASSRGLGEQFFGPGTRLTVL.

The sample holds many counts of this clonotype. The gene calls are TRBV27 and TRBJ2-1, with 7 bases matching TRBD1. The CDR3 runs 15 residues. Germline V gene sequence: CDR1 MNHEY, CDR2 SMNVEV (reference sequence). V shed 0 bases and J 7 bases; nucleotides not matched to a gene: 6. CDR3 nucleotide sequence: TGTGCCAGCAGTTTATCTAACAGGGGTGGGAATGAGCAGTTCTTC. It encodes CASSLSNRGGNEQFF.

This clonotype has a count of ten or more. The chain employs TRBV7-2 and TRBJ1-4, with a possible D match to TRBD1 (5 bases). Germline values: CDR1 SGHTA, CDR2 FQGNSA. Trimming stripped 6 bases from V and 1 base from J, with 12 bases between. This CDR3 has 15 residues. CDR3 amino acids: CASSYGGGTNEKLFF. Written as DNA, the CDR3 is TGTGCCAGCAGTTACGGGGGGGGAACTAATGAAAAACTGTTTTTT.

This clonotype was found many times. This chain uses TRBV28 with TRBJ2-1; TRBD2 aligns across 15 bases. The CDR3 runs to 16 residues. Germline CDR1 reads MDHEN; CDR2 reads SYDVKM. The J segment lost 6 bases and the V segment lost 4 bases, leaving 4 bases of the junction unmatched. The CDR3 DNA follows: TGTGCCAGCAGTTCCGGGACTAGCGGGAGGATCAATGAGCAGTTCTTC. This codes for CASSSGTSGRINEQFF.

This clonotype was found many times. This chain connects TRBV12-3 or TRBV12-4 to TRBJ1-6, with D possibly being TRBD1 (6 bases). Between the trimmed V and J ends, which lost 5 bases and 14 bases, there was a span of 16 bases. CDR3 length equals 13 residues. As DNA, the CDR3 is TGTGCCAGCAGTCGGGGGCCTCCGGTGGCCCTCCACTTT. The encoded protein is CASSRGPPVALHF.

The rearrangement uses TRBV20-1 and TRBJ2-5; D is unclear. Germline CDR1 is DFQATT and CDR2 is SNEGSKA (reference sequence). V was pared by 6 bases and J by 5 bases, with 19 bases between. This CDR3 spans 14 amino acids. CDR3 sequence reads: CSALMAVKLETQYF. The CDR3 nucleotides read TGCAGTGCCCTCATGGCGGTCAAGTTGGAGACCCAGTACTTC.

This clonotype was recorded many times. The chain links TRBV19 to TRBJ1-1; the match to TRBD1 covers 8 bases. The CDR3 has 14 residues. Per germline, CDR1 LNHDA and CDR2 SQIVND (reference sequence). The ends lost 4 bases at V and 10 bases at J; junction bases unmatched: 11. CDR3 sequence reads: CASSTHGQGMGAFF. CDR3 sequence (DNA): TGTGCCAGTAGTACCCATGGACAGGGAATGGGAGCTTTCTTT.